This TCR beta chain is from a study of OX40 agonist ivuxolimab in advanced cancers. Across the whole study: Three dose-escalation patients had partial responses: one with hepatocellular carcinoma and two with cutaneous melanoma. Whole-study findings and limits: Also showing low normalized T-cell clonal expansion were some of the nonresponders.

Patients had blood sampled at baseline and again on cycle 4 day 1 and cycle 7 day 1. CDR3 size: 14 residues. Trimming stripped 10 bases from V and 5 bases from J, with 21 bases between. From germline, CDR1 is SEHNR and CDR2 FQNEAQ (reference sequence). The table came from immunoSEQ multiplex PCR; TCRdb's copy has only in-frame clones and leaves some out. Here the sample spans about 70,000 clones, 86% being singletons. As concerns this clone: Its antigen is undetermined.

The TCR was taken from an adult with an advanced solid tumor such as melanoma, head and neck, liver or kidney cancer. Sequenced material: CD4+ or CD8+ T cells sorted from blood, taken in a trial of the OX40 agonist ivuxolimab. The chain employs TRBV7-9 and TRBJ2-7, with D possibly TRBD2 on 6 matching bases. CDR3 sequence (DNA): TGTGCCACCCCATCGGAGGGGTACTCTGACGAGCAGTACTTC. Protein sequence: CATPSEGYSDEQYF.